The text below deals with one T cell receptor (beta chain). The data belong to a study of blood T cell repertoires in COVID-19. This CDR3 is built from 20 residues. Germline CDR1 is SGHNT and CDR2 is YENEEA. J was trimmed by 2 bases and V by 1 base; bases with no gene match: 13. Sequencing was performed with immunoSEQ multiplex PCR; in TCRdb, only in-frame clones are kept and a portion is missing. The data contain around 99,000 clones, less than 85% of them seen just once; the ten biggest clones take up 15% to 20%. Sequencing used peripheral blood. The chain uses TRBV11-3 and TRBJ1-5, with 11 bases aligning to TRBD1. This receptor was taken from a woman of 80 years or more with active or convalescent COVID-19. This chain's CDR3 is CASSLGSPGTGGIGNQPQHF. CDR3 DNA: TGTGCCAGCAGCTTAGGAAGCCCCGGGACAGGGGGTATAGGCAATCAGCCCCAGCATTTT.